This T cell receptor beta chain is drawn from a study of cytomegalovirus exposure and HLA in healthy donors. The PCR used 60 Vbeta and 13 Jbeta primers. The protocol was immunoSEQ multiplex PCR, while the TCRdb copy is restricted to in-frame clones and leaves out a portion. The profile shows under 250,000 clones, just under 80% of them singletons. The germline V gene encodes CDR1 SQVTM and CDR2 ANQGSEA. The CDR3 has 13 amino acids. V shed 1 base and J shed 4 bases, with 10 bases lying between them. The sample comprised PBMCs. The sequence came from a boy younger than 18 in good health and CMV-seronegative. J is TRBJ1-1 and V is TRBV29-1; D uncertain. The CDR3 spells CSVEAPPGTEAFF. The CDR3 DNA reads TGCAGCGTTGAAGCCCCCCCGGGCACTGAAGCTTTCTTT.